The clone carrying this T cell receptor beta chain turned up a few times. The sample originates from a study of beta chain features in type 1 diabetes. Germline V gene data show CDR1 as MNHNS and CDR2 as SASEGT. Trimming took 0 bases from V and 3 from J, leaving 18 bases between them. CDR3 length equals 17 residues. Sorting that relied on CD45RO/CCR7/CD25/CD127/CD95/CD27 yielded CD4+ naive, central memory, regulatory and stem cell-like memory cells. The sequenced template was cDNA made from the entire isolated RNA. Sequenced by immunoSEQ multiplex PCR; TCRdb stores in-frame clones only, minus some. Among about 620,000 clones listed, around 16% were seen once.

The receptor was derived from a man aged 18 to 29 in good health. The chain has TRBV6-1 and TRBJ2-7; the D gene is possibly TRBD2 (5 bases). Sequenced: naive CD4+ T cells from blood. DNA for the CDR3: TGTGCCAGCAGTGAAGCGCGCGTAGAAGCGGATTTCTACGAGCAGTACTTC. Protein product: CASSEARVEADFYEQYF.